The 6 T cell receptor beta chains given below trace back to one sample, sequenced in a study of Graves' ophthalmopathy and Graves' hyperthyroidism. Beta-chain TCR CDR3 regions were amplified from RNA transcripts. A first-round RT-PCR used HTBI primers, followed by a second-round multiplex PCR. A single record per CDR3 protein comes from TCRdb applying MiXCR to the multiplex PCR reads. The top ten hold roughly 3.5% of the sample, which has about 640,000 distinct CDR3 sequences, about two fifths seen once. The sequenced sample was peripheral blood. These receptors all stem from an adult man with Graves' ophthalmopathy.

The chain recombines TRBV4-3 with TRBJ1-3, with TRBD1 matching over 7 bases. This CDR3 region has 16 residues. V shed 0 bases, J shed 0 bases, and the junction held 2 bases outside the gene matches. Germline-derived CDR1 and CDR2 are LGHNA and YSLEER. The DNA of the CDR3 is TGCGCCAGCAGCCAAGAAGGACAGGCCTCTGGAAACACCATATATTTT. Protein sequence: CASSQEGQASGNTIYF.

At least ten counts were recorded for this clonotype. The rearrangement uses TRBV2 and TRBJ2-2; TRBD2 is a possible D gene (6 bases). The CDR3 contains 15 residues. Germline CDR1 SNHLY, CDR2 FYNNEI. Trimming shortened V by 2 bases and J by 5 bases, and 12 bases separated the two germline ends. CDR3 region: CASSERAGGTGELFF. In nucleotides, the CDR3 is TGTGCCAGCAGTGAAAGAGCGGGCGGGACCGGGGAGCTGTTTTTT.

In this sample, this clonotype turned up many times. CDR3 region: CASSLIVASGKVQETQYF. CDR3 nucleotide sequence: TGTGCCAGCAGCTTAATAGTGGCTAGCGGGAAGGTCCAAGAGACCCAGTACTTC. The gene calls are TRBV7-9 and TRBJ2-5; 9 bases are shared with TRBD2. CDR3 length: 18 amino acids. V shed 2 bases and J 1 base; nucleotides not matched to a gene: 11. Per the germline V gene, CDR1 is SEHNR and CDR2 is FQNEAQ (reference sequence). The full variable domain, in which reference TRBV7-9 and TRBJ2-5 provide the parts outside the CDR3, is DTGVSQNPRHKITKRGQNVTFRCDPISEHNRLYWYRQTLGQGPEFLTYFQNEAQLEKSRLLSDRFSAERPKGSFSTLEIQRTEQGDSAMYLCASSLIVASGKVQETQYFGPGTRLLVL.

This clonotype was found a few times. CDR3 region: CASKQGQGTGSPLHF. CDR3 DNA: TGTGCCAGTAAACAGGGACAGGGTACGGGATCACCCCTCCACTTT. This sequence joins TRBV19 and TRBJ1-6; 9 bases map to TRBD1. The V segment lost 7 bases and the J segment 10 bases; nucleotides outside the gene matches: 11. Germline V gives CDR1 LNHDA, CDR2 SQIVND (reference sequence). The CDR3 is 15 amino acids.

This clonotype was recorded many times. The V and J genes are TRBV10-3 and TRBJ1-3; TRBD1 agrees at 7 bases. The ends lost 2 bases at V and 0 bases at J; junction bases unmatched: 7. CDR3 size: 17 residues. Germline V CDR1 and CDR2: ENHRY, SYGVKD. In DNA, the CDR3 is TGTGCCATCAGTGAGATTTGGCAGGGGGACTCTGGAAACACCATATATTTT. Translated: CAISEIWQGDSGNTIYF.

The rearrangement uses TRBV10-3 and TRBJ1-2; TRBD1 matches 8 bases. The CDR3 runs to 13 residues. Germline trimming cut 3 bases from V and 7 bases from J; bases unmatched to any gene: 4. Looked up from germline, CDR1 is ENHRY and CDR2 is SYGVKD. CDR3 in DNA: TGTGCCATCAGTGACGGACAGGGCCTTGGCTACACCTTC. The encoded protein is CAISDGQGLGYTF.